The TCR beta chain under discussion was sequenced for a study of blood T cell repertoires in COVID-19. Participants spanned ages about 18 to 100 years and resided in fewer than 30 US areas. The repertoire was sequenced with immunoSEQ multiplex PCR; TCRdb's copy has only in-frame clones and lacks some. The sample yields approximately 290,000 clones, 90% seen once. The sequenced sample was PBMCs or T cells enriched from blood (not recorded which). This sequence originates from a woman aged 18-35 years with acute COVID-19.

CDR3 residues: CSVFELANDYEQYF. CDR3 in DNA: TGCAGCGTTTTCGAACTAGCGAATGACTACGAGCAGTACTTC. The V call is TRBV29-1, the J call TRBJ2-7; TRBD2 agrees at 7 bases. The J segment lost 3 bases and the V segment lost 5 bases, leaving 10 bases of the junction unmatched. This CDR3 has 14 residues. Germline CDR1 is SQVTM and CDR2 is ANQGSEA.